The next 25 T cell receptor beta chains were all read from a single sample in a study of T cell repertoires in cytomegalovirus infection. MiXCR, run by TCRdb on the reads, gives a single entry per CDR3 protein. The top ten clones hold about 18% of a sample with hundreds of thousands of distinct CDR3 sequences, roughly 33% of them seen once. The antigens these receptors bind are not known. The specimen comprised cultured PBMCs, sampled from culture after CMV antigen stimulation. Receptors originate from a human donor in good health (CMV status not recorded). Some clones in this sample may be carry-over from other donors' samples.

This chain uses TRBV2 with TRBJ2-3; TRBD2 is a possible D gene (6 bases). Germline assignment: CDR1 SNHLY and CDR2 FYNNEI. V was cut by 2 bases and J by 2 bases, with 8 bases left in between. The CDR3 extends over 14 amino acids. CDR3 sequence reads: CASSEQDYTDTQYF. CDR3 bases: TGTGCCAGCAGTGAACAGGACTACACAGATACGCAGTATTTT.

This clonotype appeared a few times. J is TRBJ1-2 and V is TRBV7-2, with TRBD1 as a possible D gene (5 bases). The CDR3 has 14 residues. The germline gives CDR1 SGHTA, CDR2 FQGNSA. The V end was cut by 0 bases, the J end by 7 bases, with 12 bases between. The CDR3, as DNA: TGTGCCAGCAGCTTAGCGGGGGTGGAGAGTGGCTACACCTTC. Protein sequence: CASSLAGVESGYTF.

The rearrangement links TRBV11-2 to TRBJ2-3, with TRBD1 as a possible D gene (6 bases). V lost 5 bases to trimming and J lost 5 bases, with 17 bases between them. The CDR3 has 15 residues. Germline V gene sequence: CDR1 SGHAT, CDR2 FQNNGV. Written as DNA, the CDR3 is TGTGCCAGCAGCCCCCGCGAGGGGGTAAGAGATACGCAGTATTTT. Translation: CASSPREGVRDTQYF.

The chain is built from TRBV14 and TRBJ1-6; a possible D gene is TRBD1 (5 bases). With 4 bases removed from V and 7 bases from J, the gap between germline ends came to 14 bases. The germline V gene has CDR1 SGHDN and CDR2 FVKESK. This CDR3 spans 15 amino acids. DNA for the CDR3: TGTGCCAGCAGCCCTCTGGCGGGGGTCAATTCACCCCTCCACTTT. This translates into CASSPLAGVNSPLHF.

The chain uses TRBV19 and TRBJ1-1; D is perhaps TRBD1 (6 bases). V lost 6 bases to trimming and J lost 1 base, with 12 bases between them. CDR3 size: 14 residues. Germline values: CDR1 LNHDA, CDR2 SQIVND (reference sequence). This CDR3 is CASSKGTPNTEAFF. CDR3 nucleotides: TGTGCCAGTAGCAAAGGGACACCGAACACTGAAGCTTTCTTT.

The genes are TRBV28 and TRBJ2-7; TRBD1 aligns across 7 bases. Germline CDR1 is MDHEN and CDR2 is SYDVKM. The length of the CDR3 is 13 residues. With 8 bases clipped from V and 2 bases from J, the junction kept 6 bases outside the gene matches. The CDR3 sequence: CASLRDSTYEQYF. In DNA, the CDR3 is TGTGCCAGCCTACGGGACAGCACCTACGAGCAGTACTTC.

The V call is TRBV30, the J call TRBJ2-1; 13 positions match TRBD2. The V gene's germline CDR1 is GTSNPN and CDR2 SVGIG (reference sequence). With 4 bases clipped from V and 8 bases from J, the junction kept 5 bases outside the gene matches. The CDR3 is 14 residues long. CDR3 sequence: CAWKTSGRRDEQFF. The CDR3 region has the DNA TGTGCCTGGAAGACTAGCGGGAGGAGGGATGAGCAGTTCTTC. Looking up the rest from reference TRBV30 and TRBJ2-1 gives the full variable domain: SQTIHQWPATLVQPVGSPLSLECTVEGTSNPNLYWYRQAAGRGLQLLFYSVGIGQISSEVPQNLSASRPQDRQFILSSKKLLLSDSGFYLCAWKTSGRRDEQFFGPGTRLTVL.

A few counts support this clonotype. The chain employs TRBV5-1 and TRBJ2-5; possibly TRBD1 for D (5 bases). The CDR3 is 15 amino acids. With 0 bases removed from V and 4 bases from J, the gap between germline ends came to 13 bases. Germline values: CDR1 SGHRS, CDR2 YFSETQ. CDR3 bases: TGCGCCAGCAGCTTGGAGGGGCCAGTTGGAGAGACCCAGTACTTC. This sequence encodes CASSLEGPVGETQYF.

The chain combines TRBV20-1 with TRBJ2-3; D unclear. The length of the CDR3 is 12 residues. V was trimmed by 3 bases and J by 6 bases, leaving 10 bases between them. The V gene's germline CDR1 is DFQATT and CDR2 SNEGSKA (reference sequence). The CDR3 loop is CSASDRGDTQYF. The CDR3, as DNA: TGCAGTGCTAGTGATCGCGGTGATACGCAGTATTTT.

The sample holds a few counts of this clonotype. This chain joins TRBV28 and TRBJ1-2; 8 positions agree with TRBD1. The CDR3 runs 14 residues. CDR1 is MDHEN and CDR2 is SYDVKM in the germline V gene. Trimming took 5 bases from V and 4 from J; bases not matched to a gene: 6. The CDR3 spells CASSARDRFYGYTF. Written as DNA, the CDR3 is TGTGCCAGCAGTGCCCGGGACAGGTTCTATGGCTACACCTTC.

Only a few counts were recorded for this clonotype. The chain recombines TRBV12-3 or TRBV12-4 with TRBJ1-2; 7 nucleotides line up with TRBD1. J lost 5 bases, V lost 7 bases, and 7 bases had no gene match. The CDR3 is 13 amino acids. The CDR3 is CASTLSTGYGYTF. The CDR3 DNA reads TGTGCCAGCACCCTGTCGACAGGGTATGGCTACACCTTC.

The chain links TRBV10-3 to TRBJ2-5; tentatively, D is TRBD2 (5 bases). Germline V gene data show CDR1 as ENHRY and CDR2 as SYGVKD. V gave up 0 bases and J gave up 4 bases, with 12 bases separating them. This CDR3 has 15 amino acids. The DNA of the CDR3 is TGTGCCATCAGTGAGTCCCTCCGGGGTGGAGAGACCCAGTACTTC. It is translated as CAISESLRGGETQYF.

Ten or more counts support this clonotype. The rearrangement joins TRBV7-8 to TRBJ1-4; D ambiguous. The V end lost 5 bases, the J end lost 10 bases, and 14 bases lay between the germline ends. CDR1 and CDR2 from the germline V gene are SGHVS and FQNEAQ. The CDR3 extends over 13 amino acids. The CDR3, as DNA: TGTGCCAGCAGCCCTCTCCGTGTCAGAAAACTGTTTTTT. Residues: CASSPLRVRKLFF.

This clonotype was detected a few times. The chain recombines TRBV7-2 with TRBJ2-5; 10 bases fit TRBD2. CDR1 and CDR2 (germline): SGHTA, FQGNSA. CDR3 size: 16 residues. V lost 5 bases to trimming and J lost 4 bases; unmatched junction nucleotides: 10. CDR3 sequence: CASSPQAGGRVETQYF. In nucleotides, the CDR3 is TGTGCCAGCAGCCCTCAAGCGGGGGGGCGGGTAGAGACCCAGTACTTC. The full variable domain, its missing parts supplied by reference TRBV7-2 and TRBJ2-5, is GAGVSQSPSNKVTEKGKDVELRCDPISGHTALYWYRQSLGQGLEFLIYFQGNSAPDKSGLPSDRFSAERTGGSVSTLTIQRTQQEDSAVYLCASSPQAGGRVETQYFGPGTRLLVL.

CDR3 amino acids: CASTQTDTDTQYF. The CDR3 bases are TGTGCCAGCACCCAGACAGACACAGATACGCAGTATTTT. The rearrangement links TRBV6-1 to TRBJ2-3, with D perhaps TRBD1 (5 bases). V gave up 7 bases and J gave up 2 bases, with 10 bases separating them. Germline V lookup: CDR1 MNHNS, CDR2 SASEGT. The CDR3 consists of 13 residues.

This clonotype showed up just a few times. The chain combines TRBV6-1 with TRBJ2-7; 9 bases align to TRBD1. The CDR3 covers 13 residues. From germline, CDR1 is MNHNS and CDR2 SASEGT. V gave up 7 bases and J gave up 3 bases; unmatched junction bases: 4. DNA for the CDR3: TGTGCCAGCACGGGGACAGGGCGCTACGAGCAGTACTTC. It encodes CASTGTGRYEQYF.

This clonotype was detected only a few times. V and J are TRBV27 and TRBJ2-5, with D possibly being TRBD1 (6 bases). The ends were cut back, 4 bases at V and 7 bases at J, with 13 bases in the middle. Germline CDR1 is MNHEY and CDR2 is SMNVEV (reference sequence). CDR3 size: 13 residues. In DNA, the CDR3 is TGTGCCAGCAGTTCCGGACAGCGGCGGACCCAGTACTTC. It codes for CASSSGQRRTQYF.

This clonotype was counted only a few times. This chain connects TRBV19 to TRBJ1-5; D not certain. V gave up 6 bases and J gave up 0 bases, with 12 bases separating them. CDR3 size: 15 residues. Germline V gene lookup returns CDR1 LNHDA and CDR2 SQIVND (reference sequence). The CDR3: CASRFGVFSNQPQHF. DNA for the CDR3: TGTGCCAGTAGGTTTGGAGTCTTTAGCAATCAGCCCCAGCATTTT.

V and J are TRBV6-1 and TRBJ2-1; a weak D match, TRBD1 (5 bases). Deletions cut 4 bases from V and 5 bases from J, with 15 bases between. The CDR3 has 15 amino acids. CDR1 is MNHNS, CDR2 SASEGT, per germline. CDR3 nucleotides: TGTGCCAGCAGTGTAGGTCAGGGTCGCGACAATGAGCAGTTCTTC. The encoded protein is CASSVGQGRDNEQFF.

The V and J genes are TRBV20-1 and TRBJ2-5, with 7 nucleotides matching TRBD2. Germline V lookup: CDR1 DFQATT, CDR2 SNEGSKA (reference sequence). Losses at the gene ends were 1 base for V and 1 base for J; bases not matched to a gene: 3. CDR3 size: 14 residues. CDR3 nucleotide sequence: TGCAGTGCTAGAGGGGGGGGTCTCCAAGAGACCCAGTACTTC. Amino acid sequence: CSARGGGLQETQYF.

The table lists this clonotype with a count of one. V is TRBV18 and J is TRBJ2-7; D perhaps matches TRBD2 (5 bases). V shed 6 bases and J shed 2 bases, with 17 bases lying between them. This CDR3 has 15 amino acids. Per the germline V gene, CDR1 is KGHSH and CDR2 is LQKENI. The CDR3 nucleotides read TGTGCCAGCTCGCAGAGCAGTGCGGGCCCCTACGAGCAGTACTTC. This codes for CASSQSSAGPYEQYF.

The rearrangement uses TRBV2 and TRBJ1-5; no definite D call. V was clipped by 4 bases and J by 7 bases, with 17 bases between them. This CDR3 has 15 residues. Germline values: CDR1 SNHLY, CDR2 FYNNEI. The CDR3 nucleotides are TGTGCCAGCAGTGTGACACGGGCAGGAGTGCAGCCCCAGCATTTT. It codes for CASSVTRAGVQPQHF. The variable domain in full, with the rest retrieved from reference TRBV2 and TRBJ1-5, is EPEVTQTPSHQVTQMGQEVILRCVPISNHLYFYWYRQILGQKVEFLVSFYNNEISEKSEIFDDQFSVERPDGSNFTLKIRSTKLEDSAMYFCASSVTRAGVQPQHFGDGTRLSIL.

V gene TRBV4-2 combines with J gene TRBJ2-7, with 8 nucleotides matching TRBD2. The length of the CDR3 is 16 residues. The V gene end was trimmed by 7 bases and the J gene end by 1 base; junction bases not matched to a gene: 12. Germline V CDR1 and CDR2: LGHNA, YNFKEQ. CDR3 region: CASTHVGGRKSYEQYF. The DNA of the CDR3 is TGTGCCAGCACCCACGTGGGCGGGAGGAAATCCTACGAGCAGTACTTC.

The chain's CDR3 is CASRLLSGGFGETQYF. CDR3 bases: TGTGCCAGCAGGTTACTTAGCGGGGGATTTGGAGAGACCCAGTACTTC. J is TRBJ2-5 and V is TRBV6-6; 9 positions match TRBD2. V lost 6 bases, J lost 4 bases, and 12 bases stayed unmatched. This CDR3 contains 16 residues. CDR1 is MNHNY, CDR2 SVGAGI, per germline (reference sequence).

This clonotype has at least ten counts. The V and J genes are TRBV6-1 and TRBJ1-2; D is undetermined. Trimming took off 2 bases at V and 8 bases at J, with 6 bases between the two ends. This CDR3 is 11 amino acids long. Germline loops: CDR1 MNHNS, CDR2 SASEGT. Here the CDR3 DNA reads TGTGCCAGCAGTGAACTGGTAGGCTACACCTTC. Amino acids: CASSELVGYTF.